Included here is one T cell receptor beta chain sequence, with context. TCR beta cDNA was reverse-transcribed from about 500 ng of total RNA. The reaction used a constant-region primer and ProtoScript II reverse transcriptase. Three nested multiplex PCR rounds, a slightly modified ARM-PCR, produced the libraries for TCR beta. TRBV1-TRBV30 forward and Cbeta reverse primers drove the first two approximately 10-cycle rounds. TCRdb re-called the multiplex PCR reads through MiXCR, storing one row per CDR3 protein. The sample records approximately 330,000 distinct CDR3 sequences, around three fifths being singletons. The CDR3 length is 15 residues. In germline, CDR1 is SGHTA, CDR2 FQGNSA. Trimming cost V 5 bases and J 3 bases; bases outside gene matches: 6. The source of the blood RNA was unsorted whole blood, and germline DNA was extracted as well. This entry comes from a study of tumor-infiltrating lymphocytes in primary liver carcinoma.

This receptor was taken from a man aged 40-55 years with primary liver carcinoma and hepatitis B virus infection. Material: peripheral blood. This sequence joins TRBV7-2 and TRBJ1-3; TRBD1 aligns across 8 bases. CDR3 sequence (DNA): TGTGCCAGCAGCATGACAGGGGTTTTTGGAAACACCATATATTTT. This gives the protein CASSMTGVFGNTIYF.